This T cell receptor beta chain was profiled in a study of T cell changes during pregnancy in multiple sclerosis. The length of the CDR3 is 15 residues. In germline, CDR1 is LNHDA, CDR2 SQIVND (reference sequence). The trim removed 0 bases at V and 4 bases at J, leaving 3 bases unmatched. The method was immunoSEQ multiplex PCR; TCRdb's version includes in-frame clones alone and lacks a portion of them. The profile shows 43,000 or so clones, about 92% of them singletons. The clonotype originates from a female donor with multiple sclerosis, enrolled in a pregnancy study. The sequencing used peripheral blood, collected in the third trimester of pregnancy. J is TRBJ1-5 and V is TRBV19; 7 bases fit TRBD1. In DNA form, the CDR3 reads TGTGCCAGTAGTATAGATCGCAGGGGGAATCAGCCCCAGCATTTT. Translation gives CASSIDRRGNQPQHF. The whole variable domain, remainder taken from reference TRBV19 and TRBJ1-5, is DGGITQSPKYLFRKEGQNVTLSCEQNLNHDAMYWYRQDPGQGLRLIYYSQIVNDFQKGDIAEGYSVSREKKESFPLTVTSAQKNPTAFYLCASSIDRRGNQPQHFGDGTRLSIL.